The TCR beta chain described here comes from a study of T cells in Graves' hyperthyroidism and ophthalmopathy. What was amplified from RNA transcripts were TCR beta CDR3 regions. A set of HTBI primers served as the primers for a first-round RT-PCR of the TCR CDR3. TCRdb used MiXCR to reprocess the multiplex PCR reads, holding one entry per CDR3 protein. The sample has approximately 870,000 distinct CDR3 sequences, roughly 40% seen once. This CDR3 region has 13 residues. Trimming removed 2 bases at V and 6 bases at J, with 7 bases between. Germline V lookup: CDR1 SGHTA, CDR2 FQGNSA. The chain has TRBV7-2 and TRBJ1-4; no clear D. The sequence derives from a man younger than 35 with Graves' hyperthyroidism. Sample: blood. The CDR3 DNA is TGTGCCAGCAGCTTAACTGGGGATGAAAAACTGTTTTTT. This codes for CASSLTGDEKLFF.